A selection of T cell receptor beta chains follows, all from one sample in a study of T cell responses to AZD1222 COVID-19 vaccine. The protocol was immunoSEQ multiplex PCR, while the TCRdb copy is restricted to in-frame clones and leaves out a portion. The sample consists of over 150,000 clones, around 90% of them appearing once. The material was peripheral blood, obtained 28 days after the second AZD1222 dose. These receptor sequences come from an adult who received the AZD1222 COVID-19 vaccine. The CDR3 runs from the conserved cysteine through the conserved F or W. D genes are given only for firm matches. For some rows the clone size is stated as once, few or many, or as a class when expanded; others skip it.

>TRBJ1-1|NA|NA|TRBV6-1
TGTGCCAGCAGTTATCAGGCACCCGAGGAAGCTTTCTTT
CASSYQAPEEAFF
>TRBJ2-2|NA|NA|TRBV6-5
TGTGCCATCCTAGCCACCGGGGAGCTGTTTTTT
CAILATGELFF
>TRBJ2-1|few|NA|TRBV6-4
TGTGCCAGCAGTGATATGGGGGGAGAATACAATGAGCAGTTCTTC
CASSDMGGEYNEQFF
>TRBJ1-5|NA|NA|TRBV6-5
TGTGCCAGCAGAACGGGTGTAAATCAGCCCCAGCATTTT
CASRTGVNQPQHF
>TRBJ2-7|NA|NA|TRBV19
TGTGCCAGTAGTACGTCCTCTTACGAGCAGTACTTC
CASSTSSYEQYF
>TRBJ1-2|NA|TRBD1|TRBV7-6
TGTGCCAGCAGCTTGGGGACAGGGGGTTCTAACTATGGCTACACCTTC
CASSLGTGGSNYGYTF
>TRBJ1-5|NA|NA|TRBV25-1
TGTGCCAGATCTAAAAACCCGGACATCAATCAGCCCCAGCATTTT
CARSKNPDINQPQHF
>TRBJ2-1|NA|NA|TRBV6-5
TGTGCCAGCAGAACAGGGACTGGAGGGAATGAGCAGTTCTTC
CASRTGTGGNEQFF
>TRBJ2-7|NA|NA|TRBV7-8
TGTGCCAGCAGCTTAGGTGTTTGGGGGTTGTCCTACGAGCAGTACTTC
CASSLGVWGLSYEQYF
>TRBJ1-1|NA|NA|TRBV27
TGTGCCAGCAGTGTCAAGGGGTACACTGAAGCTTTCTTT
CASSVKGYTEAFF
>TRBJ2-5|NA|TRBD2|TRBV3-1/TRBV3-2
TGTGCCAGCAGCCATTGGCCTAGCGGGAGCCAAGAGACCCAGTACTTC
CASSHWPSGSQETQYF
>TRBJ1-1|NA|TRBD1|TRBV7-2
TGTGCCAGCAGCGCCTACAGGGGGAACACTGAAGCTTTCTTT
CASSAYRGNTEAFF
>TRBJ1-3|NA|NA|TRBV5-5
TGTGCCAGCAGCTTTACGAACACCATATATTTT
CASSFTNTIYF
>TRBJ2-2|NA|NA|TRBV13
TGTGCCAGCAGCTTCGCCAGGGGCACCGGGGAGCTGTTTTTT
CASSFARGTGELFF
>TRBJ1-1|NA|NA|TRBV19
TGTGCCAGTAGTGCACCGGGACACCCTGTGAACACTGAAGCTTTCTTT
CASSAPGHPVNTEAFF
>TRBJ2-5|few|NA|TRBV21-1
TGTGCCAGCAGCGACCGGGACAGCCTCCAAGAGACCCAGTACTTC
CASSDRDSLQETQYF
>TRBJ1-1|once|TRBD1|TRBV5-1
TGCGCCAGCAGCGGAGGGGGCAGGAACACTGAAGCTTTCTTT
CASSGGGRNTEAFF
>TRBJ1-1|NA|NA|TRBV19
TGTGCCAGTAGTGCCACGAGATACACTGAAGCTTTCTTT
CASSATRYTEAFF
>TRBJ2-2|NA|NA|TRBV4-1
TGCGCCAGCAGCCTTTATACCGGTCATTCCGGGGAGCTGTTTTTT
CASSLYTGHSGELFF
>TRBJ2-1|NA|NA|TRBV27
TGTGCCAGCAGTTTATCTTCCGGAATCAACAATGAGCAGTTCTTC
CASSLSSGINNEQFF
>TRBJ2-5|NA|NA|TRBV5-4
TGTGCCAGCAGCCCCAACCCAGGCCGCCAAGAGACCCAGTACTTC
CASSPNPGRQETQYF
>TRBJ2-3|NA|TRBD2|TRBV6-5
TGTGCCAGCAGCGCCGGGACTAGCGGGGCTGATACGCAGTATTTT
CASSAGTSGADTQYF
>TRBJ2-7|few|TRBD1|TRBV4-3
TGCGCCAGCAGCCGCACAGGGGAACGTTTCTACGAGCAGTACTTC
CASSRTGERFYEQYF
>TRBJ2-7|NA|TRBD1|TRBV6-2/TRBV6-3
TGTGCCAGCAGTACGGGACAGGGGGCGTACGAGCAGTACTTC
CASSTGQGAYEQYF
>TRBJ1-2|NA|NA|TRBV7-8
TGTGCCAGCAGCTTGGGGGGCTACTATGGCTACACCTTC
CASSLGGYYGYTF
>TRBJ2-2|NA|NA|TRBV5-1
TGCGCCAGCAGCTTAACAGGGATGTCCGGGGAGCTGTTTTTT
CASSLTGMSGELFF
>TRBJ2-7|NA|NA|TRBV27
TGTGCCAGCAGTACAGGGGGGGTCCACGAGCAGTACTTC
CASSTGGVHEQYF
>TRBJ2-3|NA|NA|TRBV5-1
TGCGCCAGTGCTGAGCCGGGCACAGATACGCAGTATTTT
CASAEPGTDTQYF
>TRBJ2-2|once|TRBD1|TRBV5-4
TGTGCCAGCAGCTCACAGGGGGCCGGGACCGGGGAGCTGTTTTTT
CASSSQGAGTGELFF
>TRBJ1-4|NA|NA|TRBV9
TGTGCCAGCAGCCATCAACAGGCTGAGCCTAATGAAAAACTGTTTTTT
CASSHQQAEPNEKLFF
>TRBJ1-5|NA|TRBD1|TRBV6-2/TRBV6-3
TGTGCCAGCAGCCCCAGACAGGGTAGTAATCAGCCCCAGCATTTT
CASSPRQGSNQPQHF
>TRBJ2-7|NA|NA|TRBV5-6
TGTGCCAGCAGCCCTGGACTGACACCTGGGCAGTACTTC
CASSPGLTPGQYF
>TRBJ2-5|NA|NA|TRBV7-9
TGTGCCAGCAGCTCCTGGAATCAAGAGACCCAGTACTTC
CASSSWNQETQYF
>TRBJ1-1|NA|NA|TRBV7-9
TGTGCCAGCACTATAGGAGGGGGAGGAACTGAAGCTTTCTTT
CASTIGGGGTEAFF
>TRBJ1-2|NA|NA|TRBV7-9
TGTGCCAGCAGCTCTGGGGAGGTTGGCTACACCTTC
CASSSGEVGYTF
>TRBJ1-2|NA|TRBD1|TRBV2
TGTGCCAGCCGGACAGGGGGCTATGGCTACACCTTC
CASRTGGYGYTF
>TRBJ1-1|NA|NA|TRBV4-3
TGCGCCAGCAGCCAAGATCAGGAAACTGAAGCTTTCTTT
CASSQDQETEAFF
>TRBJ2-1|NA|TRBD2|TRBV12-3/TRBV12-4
TGTGCCAGCAGTTTACAGGGACTAAGGTTCTTC
CASSLQGLRFF
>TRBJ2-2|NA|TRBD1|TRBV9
TGTGCCAGCAGCGTAGACAGGGGGCGAGCCGGGGAGCTGTTTTTT
CASSVDRGRAGELFF
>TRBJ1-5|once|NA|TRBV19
TGTGCCAGTAGGGGGACACCTAGCAATCAGCCCCAGCATTTT
CASRGTPSNQPQHF
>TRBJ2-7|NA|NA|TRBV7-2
TGTGCCAGCAGGGGGGGGGCACTGGCCTCCTACGAGCAGTACTTC
CASRGGALASYEQYF
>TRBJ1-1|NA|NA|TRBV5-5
TGTGCCAGCAGCTTGGCGGCCCGTGCTGCTGAAGCTTTCTTT
CASSLAARAAEAFF
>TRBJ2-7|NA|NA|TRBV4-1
TGCGCCAGCAGCCAAGATCCTAACTACGAGCAGTACTTC
CASSQDPNYEQYF
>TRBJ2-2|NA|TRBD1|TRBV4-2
TGTGCCAGCAGCCAAGAACAGGGGGCCTACACCGGGGAGCTGTTTTTT
CASSQEQGAYTGELFF
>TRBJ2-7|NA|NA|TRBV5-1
TGCGCCAGCAGCTTAGGGACCCACAACTACGAGCAGTACTTC
CASSLGTHNYEQYF
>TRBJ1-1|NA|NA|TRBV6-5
TGTGCCAGCAGTTACTTGTTGGACGGTGAAGCTTTCTTT
CASSYLLDGEAFF
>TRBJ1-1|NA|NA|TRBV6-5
TGTGCCAGCAGTTACAGCGGGGAAGCTTTCTTT
CASSYSGEAFF
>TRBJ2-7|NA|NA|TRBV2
TGTGCCAGCAGGATCGGGGCCCCCTACGAGCAGTACTTC
CASRIGAPYEQYF
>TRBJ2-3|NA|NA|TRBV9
TGTGCCAGCAGCGTAGGGGAGAGGCTTAGCACAGATACGCAGTATTTT
CASSVGERLSTDTQYF
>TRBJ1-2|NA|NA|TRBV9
TGTGCCAGCAGTGGGGGGCGATTTGGCTACACCTTC
CASSGGRFGYTF
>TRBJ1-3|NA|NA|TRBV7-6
TGTGCCAGCAGCTTAGCGTCAGGGGTTGGAAACACCATATATTTT
CASSLASGVGNTIYF
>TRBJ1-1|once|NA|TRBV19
TGTGCCAGTAGTATAAAGGTGGGGACTGAAGCTTTCTTT
CASSIKVGTEAFF
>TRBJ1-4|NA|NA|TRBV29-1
TGCAGCGTCAGAGACACCGGGGGCGAAAAACTGTTTTTT
CSVRDTGGEKLFF